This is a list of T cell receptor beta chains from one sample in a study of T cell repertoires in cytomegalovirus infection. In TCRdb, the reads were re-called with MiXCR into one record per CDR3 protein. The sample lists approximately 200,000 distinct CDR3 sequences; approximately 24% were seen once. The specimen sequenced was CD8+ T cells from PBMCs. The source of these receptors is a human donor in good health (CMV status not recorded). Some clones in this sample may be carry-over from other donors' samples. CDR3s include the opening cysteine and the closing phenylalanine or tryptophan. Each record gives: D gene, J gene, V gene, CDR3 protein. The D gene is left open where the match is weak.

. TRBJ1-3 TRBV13 CASSSPTADSGNTIYF
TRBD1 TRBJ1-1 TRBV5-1 CASSPTGATEAFF
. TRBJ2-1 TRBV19 CASSLMLGSYNEQFF
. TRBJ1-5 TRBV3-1 CASSPGLGDGNQPQHF
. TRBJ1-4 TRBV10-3 CAISEQGSNEKLFF
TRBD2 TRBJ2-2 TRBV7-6 CASSFRGGSGELFF
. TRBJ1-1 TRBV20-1 CSAKTGTEAFF
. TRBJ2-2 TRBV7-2 CASTGTANTGELFF
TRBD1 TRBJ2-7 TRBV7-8 CASTWTGYYEQYF
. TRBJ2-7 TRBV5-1 CASSPNLSYEQYF
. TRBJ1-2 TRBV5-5 CASSLENSGYGYTF
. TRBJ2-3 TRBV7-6 CASSFPPWRADTQYF
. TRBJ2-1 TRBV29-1 CSVAGIRNEQFF
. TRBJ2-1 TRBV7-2 CASSLIATYEQFF
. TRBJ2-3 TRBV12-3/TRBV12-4 CASSLESQHTDTQYF
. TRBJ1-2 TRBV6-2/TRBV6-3 CASSYGGGDGYTF
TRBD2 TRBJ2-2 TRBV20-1 CSARDLITSGTYTGELFF
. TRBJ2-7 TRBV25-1 CASSGPRDRAYEQYF
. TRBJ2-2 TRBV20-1 CSARNANTGELFF
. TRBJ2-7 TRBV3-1 CASSQDLQLAYEQYF
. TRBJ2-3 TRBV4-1 CASSLKGHTQYF
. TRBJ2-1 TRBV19 CASSILADNEQFF
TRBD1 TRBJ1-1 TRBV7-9 CASSLMDRANTEAFF
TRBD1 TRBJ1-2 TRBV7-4 CASSGRDREENGYTF
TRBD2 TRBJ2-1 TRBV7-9 CASSPFSGGESYNEQFF
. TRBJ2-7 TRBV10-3 CAISDEVGGYEQYF
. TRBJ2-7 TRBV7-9 CASSAGPGPSYEQYF
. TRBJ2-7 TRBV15 CATSRVGESSYEQYF
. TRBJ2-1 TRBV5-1 CASSLRARGEQFF
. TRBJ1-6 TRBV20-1 CSARADRSSYNSPLHF
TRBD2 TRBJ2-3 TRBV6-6 CAALGLAGDVADTQYF
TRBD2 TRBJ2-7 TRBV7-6 CASSSPTSGGYEQYF
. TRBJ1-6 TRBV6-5 CASSYGVSNSPLHF
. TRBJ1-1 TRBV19 CASSITMNTEAFF
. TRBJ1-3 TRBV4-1 CASSPRRGDDSGNTIYF
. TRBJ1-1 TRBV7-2 CASSLRVGGYTEAFF
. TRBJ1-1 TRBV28 CASNSYRRNTEAFF
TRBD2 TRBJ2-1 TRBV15 CATSELAGGLYNEQFF
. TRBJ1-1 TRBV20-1 CSARSGQLNTEAFF
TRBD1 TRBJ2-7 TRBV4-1 CASRERTGGMYEQYF
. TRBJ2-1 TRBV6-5 CASSYSLADEQFF
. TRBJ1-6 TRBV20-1 CSARVTGESNSPLHF
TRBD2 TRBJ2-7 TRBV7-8 CASSPLAGGPGEQYF
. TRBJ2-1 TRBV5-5 CASSRFGTAGEQFF
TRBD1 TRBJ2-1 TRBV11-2 CASSSPRGIRGYNEQFF
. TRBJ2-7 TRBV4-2 CASSQEGYSYEQYF
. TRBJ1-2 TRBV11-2 CASSLGVYSGYGYTF